Listed below are T cell receptor beta chains from one sample, sequenced in a study of shared clonotypes between healthy human individuals. Generated by immunoSEQ multiplex PCR, the TCRdb table keeps only in-frame clones and is missing some. The data hold approximately 470,000 clones, with 81% observed a single time. The sample comprised PBMCs. The source is a woman aged 35 to 49 in good health. Some clones in this sample may be carry-over from other donors' samples. The CDR3 runs from the conserved cysteine through the conserved F or W. D genes are given only for firm matches. Rows may omit the clone size; those that give it use once, few, many or a size class.

CDR3: CASSQEGGTGRGTEAFF
DNA: TGTGCCAGCAGCCAAGAGGGGGGGACAGGGAGAGGAACTGAAGCTTTCTTT
size: once
V: TRBV4-2
D: TRBD1
J: TRBJ1-1
length: 17

CDR3: CASSMGGTLHTQYF
DNA: TGTGCCAGTAGCATGGGGGGGACTCTTCATACTCAGTATTTT
size: NA
V: TRBV19
D: TRBD2
J: TRBJ2-3
length: 14

CDR3: CASREQGASNQPQHF
DNA: TGTGCCAGCAGGGAACAGGGGGCAAGCAATCAGCCCCAGCATTTT
size: few
V: TRBV6-1
D: TRBD1
J: TRBJ1-5
length: 15

CDR3: CASSLIPSADSYNEQFF
DNA: TGTGCCAGCAGCTTAATACCCTCAGCGGACTCCTACAATGAGCAGTTCTTC
size: many
V: TRBV7-3
D: NA
J: TRBJ2-1
length: 17

CDR3: CASSVAAGGIYEQYF
DNA: TGTGCCAGCAGCGTCGCAGCGGGAGGAATCTACGAGCAGTACTTC
size: NA
V: TRBV9
D: TRBD2
J: TRBJ2-7
length: 15

CDR3: CASSVGENQPQHF
DNA: TGTGCCAGCAGTGTGGGGGAGAATCAGCCCCAGCATTTT
size: NA
V: TRBV6-4
D: NA
J: TRBJ1-5
length: 13

CDR3: CATSRDLGQGSYEQYF
DNA: TGTGCCACCAGCAGAGATTTGGGACAAGGATCATACGAGCAGTACTTC
size: NA
V: TRBV15
D: NA
J: TRBJ2-7
length: 16

CDR3: CASSTKGRNEQYF
DNA: TGTGCCAGCAGTACGAAGGGGAGGAACGAGCAGTACTTC
size: few
V: TRBV6-5
D: NA
J: TRBJ2-7
length: 13

CDR3: CASSLRLAGYNEQFF
DNA: TGCGCCAGCAGCCTCCGCCTAGCGGGCTACAATGAGCAGTTCTTC
size: once
V: TRBV4-1
D: TRBD2
J: TRBJ2-1
length: 15

CDR3: CASSLASVAGYNEQFF
DNA: TGTGCCAGCAGCTTAGCGTCGGTAGCGGGATACAATGAGCAGTTCTTC
size: NA
V: TRBV7-9
D: TRBD2
J: TRBJ2-1
length: 16

CDR3: CASSNSGLAPQETQYF
DNA: TGTGCCAGCAGTAACTCCGGACTAGCCCCCCAAGAGACCCAGTACTTC
size: NA
V: TRBV27
D: TRBD2
J: TRBJ2-5
length: 16

CDR3: CASSANDLNTGELFF
DNA: TGTGCCAGCAGTGCGAACGACCTGAACACCGGGGAGCTGTTTTTT
size: NA
V: TRBV2
D: NA
J: TRBJ2-2
length: 15

CDR3: CASSEISRVLARDTEAFF
DNA: TGTGCCAGCAGTGAAATCTCCAGGGTTTTAGCTCGGGACACTGAAGCTTTCTTT
size: many
V: TRBV6-1
D: NA
J: TRBJ1-1
length: 18

CDR3: CASSYGGTGNYGYTF
DNA: TGTGCCAGCAGTTACGGGGGGACAGGGAACTATGGCTACACCTTC
size: NA
V: TRBV6-6
D: TRBD1
J: TRBJ1-2
length: 15

CDR3: CASSVAQGGAGRYEKLFF
DNA: TGTGCCAGCAGCGTAGCACAAGGGGGCGCGGGTCGTTATGAAAAACTGTTTTTT
size: NA
V: TRBV9
D: TRBD1
J: TRBJ1-4
length: 18

CDR3: CASSAPGISEKLFF
DNA: TGTGCCAGCAGTGCACCGGGAATCAGTGAAAAACTGTTTTTT
size: NA
V: TRBV25-1
D: NA
J: TRBJ1-4
length: 14

CDR3: CASSLEGQGYEQYF
DNA: TGTGCCAGCAGCTTAGAGGGACAGGGGTACGAGCAGTACTTC
size: NA
V: TRBV7-6
D: TRBD1
J: TRBJ2-7
length: 14

CDR3: CASSSTGSGNTIYF
DNA: TGTGCCAGCAGTTCGACAGGGTCCGGAAACACCATATATTTT
size: NA
V: TRBV28
D: TRBD1
J: TRBJ1-3
length: 14